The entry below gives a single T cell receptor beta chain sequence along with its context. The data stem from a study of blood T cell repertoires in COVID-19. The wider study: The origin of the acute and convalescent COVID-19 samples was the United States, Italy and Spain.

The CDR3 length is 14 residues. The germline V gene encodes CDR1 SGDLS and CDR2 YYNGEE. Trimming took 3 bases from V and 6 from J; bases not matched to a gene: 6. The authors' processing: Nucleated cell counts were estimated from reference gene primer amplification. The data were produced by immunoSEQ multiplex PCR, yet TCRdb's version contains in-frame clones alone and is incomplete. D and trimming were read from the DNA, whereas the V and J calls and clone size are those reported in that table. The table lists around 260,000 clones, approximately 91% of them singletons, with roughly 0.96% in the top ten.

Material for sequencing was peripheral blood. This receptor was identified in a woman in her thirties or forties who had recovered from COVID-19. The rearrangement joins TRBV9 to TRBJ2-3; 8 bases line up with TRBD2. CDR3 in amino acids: CASSAREVRDTQYF. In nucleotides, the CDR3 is TGTGCCAGCAGCGCGCGGGAGGTCCGGGATACGCAGTATTTT.